Following are 27 T cell receptor beta chains from one sample sequenced in a study of persistence of HIV-infected CD4 T cells. The libraries were made with immunoSEQ version 4 in survey mode. Assay: immunoSEQ multiplex PCR; the TCRdb copy retains only in-frame clones and omits some. The data show fewer than 20,000 clones, more than 75% seen once. Cells were stimulated with CMV-infected fibroblast lysates at about 9.4 ug/mL. CD4+ T cells upregulating both CD40 ligand and CD69 were sorted as responding cells. The antigens of these receptors remain unknown. The source material was CD4+ T cells sorted from PBMCs after roughly 18-hour stimulation, sampled from a patient who received antiretroviral therapy. These receptors came from an adult man with HIV who was CMV-seropositive.

The CDR3 sequence is CASSLGQGGLLTNEKLFF. In DNA, the CDR3 is TGTGCCAGCAGCCTAGGACAGGGGGGCCTCTTAACTAATGAAAAACTGTTTTTT. V is TRBV5-5 and J is TRBJ1-4; 10 bases map to TRBD1. The V gene end was trimmed by 4 bases and the J gene end by 1 base; junction bases not matched to a gene: 10. This CDR3 spans 18 amino acids. Germline V CDR1 and CDR2: SGHKS, YYEKEE (reference sequence). The full variable domain, with the rest looked up from reference TRBV5-5 and TRBJ1-4, is DAGVTQSPTHLIKTRGQQVTLRCSPISGHKSVSWYQQVLGQGPQFIFQYYEKEERGRGNFPDRFSARQFPNYSSELNVNALLLGDSALYLCASSLGQGGLLTNEKLFFGSGTQLSVL.

In its sample, this clone is medium-sized (0.01 to 0.1%). The genes are TRBV5-4 and TRBJ2-7; 7 bases align to TRBD2. Germline CDR1 is SGHNT and CDR2 is YYREEE (reference sequence). The CDR3 sequence is 14 residues long. After removal of 4 bases from V and 1 base from J, the junction contained 5 bases not matched to a gene. DNA for the CDR3: TGTGCCAGCAGCCTGTTGGGGGGGTCCTACGAGCAGTACTTC. Protein sequence: CASSLLGGSYEQYF. Supplemented by reference TRBV5-4 and TRBJ2-7, the full variable domain reads ETGVTQSPTHLIKTRGQQVTLRCSSQSGHNTVSWYQQALGQGPQFIFQYYREEENGRGNFPPRFSGLQFPNYSSELNVNALELDDSALYLCASSLLGGSYEQYFGPGTRLTVT.

Here the CDR3 reads CASSLEIFKGNTIYF. The DNA for the CDR3 is TGTGCCAGCAGTTTGGAGATTTTTAAGGGAAACACCATATATTTT. The chain uses TRBV28 and TRBJ1-3; D is unresolved. The CDR3 runs 15 residues. V lost 3 bases, J lost 4 bases, and 13 bases lay in between. CDR1 and CDR2 (germline): MDHEN, SYDVKM.

V gene TRBV30 combines with J gene TRBJ1-1; D is possibly TRBD1 (6 bases). V was trimmed by 4 bases and J by 5 bases, leaving 20 bases between them. The V gene's germline CDR1 is GTSNPN and CDR2 SVGIG (reference sequence). The CDR3 is 15 amino acids. The CDR3 DNA sequence: TGTGCCTGGATTACAGGGAATCGGGCAAGTACTGAAGCTTTCTTT. It translates to CAWITGNRASTEAFF.

This chain uses TRBV6-5 with TRBJ1-1; D ambiguous. The germline V gene encodes CDR1 MNHEY and CDR2 SVGAGI. CDR3 length: 15 amino acids. Trimming removed 0 bases at V and 3 bases at J, with 11 bases between. Written as DNA, the CDR3 is TGTGCCAGCAGTTACTCATTGAAGGGTTACACTGAAGCTTTCTTT. Protein sequence: CASSYSLKGYTEAFF.

The gene calls are TRBV9 and TRBJ2-1; 10 bases are a match to TRBD2. Germline-derived CDR1 and CDR2 are SGDLS and YYNGEE. The CDR3 runs to 18 residues. With 0 bases clipped from V and 2 bases from J, the junction kept 8 bases outside the gene matches. The CDR3 bases are TGTGCCAGCAGCGTAGGCGCGGAACTAGCGGGGCCCTACAATGAGCAGTTCTTC. Its protein product is CASSVGAELAGPYNEQFF. The variable domain in full, with the rest retrieved from reference TRBV9 and TRBJ2-1, is DSGVTQTPKHLITATGQRVTLRCSPRSGDLSVYWYQQSLDQGLQFLIQYYNGEERAKGNILERFSAQQFPDLHSELNLSSLELGDSALYFCASSVGAELAGPYNEQFFGPGTRLTVL.

In this sample, this clone is medium-sized. This sequence joins TRBV5-5 and TRBJ1-5; no definite D call. Trimming took off 4 bases at V and 0 bases at J, with 8 bases between the two ends. The CDR3 extends over 14 amino acids. CDR1 is SGHKS and CDR2 is YYEKEE in the germline V gene (reference sequence). The CDR3 here is CASSPDLSNQPQHF. CDR3 coding DNA: TGTGCCAGCAGCCCGGACCTTAGCAATCAGCCCCAGCATTTT.

Worth noting for this clone: The sample has other DNA sequences that encode this CDR3 too. The chain uses TRBV6-6 and TRBJ1-1; D is undetermined. The V and J ends lost 2 bases and 4 bases respectively, with 11 bases between them. The CDR3 is 14 residues long. Germline CDR1 is MNHNY and CDR2 is SVGAGI (reference sequence). In DNA, the CDR3 is TGTGCCAGCAGTTACCCCGAGGGAGGCACTGAAGCTTTCTTT. Amino acid sequence: CASSYPEGGTEAFF.

This clone was detected a few times. V and J are TRBV3-1 (or the pseudogene TRBV3-2) and TRBJ1-2; 7 positions agree with TRBD1. Germline V lookup: CDR1 LGHDT, CDR2 YNNKEL (reference sequence). The V segment lost 3 bases and the J segment 8 bases; nucleotides outside the gene matches: 6. The CDR3 runs 13 residues. The CDR3 region has the DNA TGTGCCAGCAGCCACCTAGGGGGCGAAGGCTACACCTTC. This gives the protein CASSHLGGEGYTF.

V gene TRBV19 combines with J gene TRBJ1-5, with a possible D match to TRBD1 (6 bases). Germline V lookup: CDR1 LNHDA, CDR2 SQIVND (reference sequence). This CDR3 is 14 amino acids long. Trimming stripped 2 bases from V and 6 bases from J, with 11 bases between. CDR3 loop: CASSIKQGTQPQHF. DNA for the CDR3: TGTGCCAGTAGTATAAAACAGGGAACTCAGCCCCAGCATTTT.

This chain connects TRBV7-2 to TRBJ2-5; the D gene is possibly TRBD2 (6 bases). The V gene's germline CDR1 is SGHTA and CDR2 FQGNSA. Trimming shortened V by 5 bases and J by 7 bases, and 14 bases separated the two germline ends. The CDR3 runs 13 residues. Here the CDR3 reads CASSVSGARTQYF. As DNA, the CDR3 is TGTGCCAGCAGCGTTAGCGGTGCGAGGACCCAGTACTTC.

CDR3 in DNA: TGTGCCAGCACTCGACAGGGAAACATTCAGTACTTC. Translated: CASTRQGNIQYF. The chain is built from TRBV6-5 and TRBJ2-4, with TRBD1 identical over 7 bases. This CDR3 has 12 amino acids. The junction had 3 bases not matched to a gene; V was cut back by 7 bases and J by 6 bases. Germline V gene sequence: CDR1 MNHEY, CDR2 SVGAGI.

This chain links TRBV19 with TRBJ1-5; 7 bases agree with TRBD1. Germline-derived CDR1 and CDR2 are LNHDA and SQIVND (reference sequence). The CDR3 covers 18 residues. The V and J ends lost 3 bases and 2 bases, in that order; junction bases with no gene match: 13. CDR3 sequence (DNA): TGTGCCAGTAGTATGAGGGGGCGATTGCTCGAAGGCAATCAGCCCCAGCATTTT. Translating gives CASSMRGRLLEGNQPQHF.

This clone is medium-sized by share. The chain carries TRBV4-2 and TRBJ1-1, with D maybe TRBD1 (5 bases). This CDR3 region has 15 residues. Trimming took 0 bases from V and 1 from J, leaving 9 bases between them. Germline V gene sequence: CDR1 LGHNA, CDR2 YNFKEQ. In nucleotides, the CDR3 is TGTGCCAGCAGCCAAGACTGGAGGGGGAACACTGAAGCTTTCTTT. Its translation is CASSQDWRGNTEAFF.

The chain joins TRBV11-2 to TRBJ2-1; tentatively, D is TRBD1 or TRBD2 (5 bases each). With 3 bases removed from V and 8 bases from J, the gap between germline ends came to 26 bases. CDR1 is SGHAT and CDR2 is FQNNGV in the germline V gene. The CDR3 has 18 residues. CDR3 residues: CASSLGQGGFSGRHEQFF. The CDR3 DNA follows: TGTGCCAGCAGCTTGGGGCAGGGTGGGTTTTCGGGGAGACATGAGCAGTTCTTC.

The chain employs TRBV7-2 and TRBJ2-3; D gene uncertain. The CDR3 has 15 amino acids. V dropped 3 bases and J dropped 2 bases, with 12 bases sitting between them. Germline CDR1 SGHTA, CDR2 FQGNSA. The DNA for the CDR3 is TGTGCCAGCAGCTTCCGTGAGCTATACACAGATACGCAGTATTTT. It yields the protein CASSFRELYTDTQYF.

The chain couples TRBV19 to TRBJ1-1; maybe TRBD1 (6 bases). The CDR3 length is 15 residues. V was cut by 7 bases and J by 1 base, with 16 bases left in between. In germline, CDR1 is LNHDA, CDR2 SQIVND (reference sequence). CDR3 region: CASIEGDTKNTEAFF. CDR3 nucleotides: TGTGCCAGTATTGAGGGGGACACTAAGAACACTGAAGCTTTCTTT.

In this sample, this clone turned up once. This chain connects TRBV7-3 to TRBJ2-1, with 10 bases lining up with TRBD2. Trimming took 5 bases from V and 6 from J; bases not matched to a gene: 10. Germline lookup yields CDR1 SGHTA and CDR2 FQGTGA. The CDR3 is made up of 16 amino acids. The CDR3 DNA reads as TGTGCCAGCAGCCCCATTAGCGGGGGGAGAGGCAATGAGCAGTTCTTC. Translated, it gives CASSPISGGRGNEQFF.

V is TRBV12-3 or TRBV12-4 and J is TRBJ2-7, with D unclear. With 1 base removed from V and 3 bases from J, the gap between germline ends came to 7 bases. The CDR3 has 13 amino acids. Written as DNA, the CDR3 is TGTGCCAGCAGTTTAGGACATCTCTACGAGCAGTACTTC. Its protein is CASSLGHLYEQYF.

This rearrangement joins TRBV28 to TRBJ1-5; 10 bases map to TRBD1. Germline CDR1 and CDR2: MDHEN and SYDVKM. V shed 4 bases and J 6 bases; nucleotides not matched to a gene: 6. This CDR3 spans 15 amino acids. The CDR3 DNA reads as TGTGCCAGCAGTTCAGAGGGACAGGGGAGTCAGCCCCAGCATTTT. Its protein product is CASSSEGQGSQPQHF.

The V and J genes are TRBV4-1 and TRBJ2-7; D unresolved. The CDR3 has 12 amino acids. Trimming left V 2 bases short and J 4 bases short, with 6 bases between. From germline, CDR1 is MGHRA and CDR2 YSYEKL. Here the CDR3 reads CASSQSNYEQYF. The CDR3 DNA reads as TGCGCCAGCAGCCAATCGAATTACGAGCAGTACTTC.

The chain carries TRBV7-2 and TRBJ1-1; D gene unclear. From germline, CDR1 is SGHTA and CDR2 FQGNSA. CDR3 length equals 15 residues. Trimming left V 5 bases short and J 6 bases short, with 19 bases between. CDR3: CASSGRIGGDPEAFF. CDR3 DNA sequence: TGTGCCAGCAGCGGGCGCATCGGTGGGGATCCTGAAGCTTTCTTT.

The rearrangement joins TRBV5-1 to TRBJ2-5; D tentatively fits TRBD1 or TRBD2 (5 bases each). Looked up from germline, CDR1 is SGHRS and CDR2 is YFSETQ. Trimming shortened V by 9 bases and J by 4 bases, and 19 bases separated the two germline ends. The CDR3 has 14 residues. CDR3 DNA sequence: TGCGCCATCACGGAGCCGGGACCCAGAGAGACCCAGTACTTC. This codes for CAITEPGPRETQYF.

The chain joins TRBV13 to TRBJ2-6, with a tentative D call TRBD2 (5 bases). Germline loops: CDR1 PRHDT, CDR2 FYEKMQ (reference sequence). Trimming cost V 3 bases and J 4 bases, with 13 bases left between them. The CDR3 sequence is 16 residues long. CDR3 amino acids: CASSFQAVAGANVLTF. The CDR3 DNA is TGTGCCAGCAGCTTCCAGGCTGTAGCGGGGGCCAACGTCCTGACTTTC.

V usage is TRBV2 and J usage is TRBJ1-2; 7 nucleotides match TRBD1. The V segment lost 7 bases and the J segment 2 bases; nucleotides outside the gene matches: 1. The CDR3 totals 12 residues. The germline V gene has CDR1 SNHLY and CDR2 FYNNEI. DNA of the CDR3: TGTGCCAGCAAGGGACAGAACTATGGCTACACCTTC. Translated, it gives CASKGQNYGYTF.

This clone was picked up one time. The chain carries TRBV7-9 and TRBJ1-4; 8 bases line up with TRBD1. The CDR3 runs to 15 residues. V gave up 1 base and J gave up 4 bases; unmatched junction bases: 2. Germline CDR1 reads SEHNR; CDR2 reads FQNEAQ (reference sequence). CDR3 sequence: CASSLDRGVNEKLFF. The CDR3 nucleotides are TGTGCCAGCAGCTTAGACAGGGGGGTTAATGAAAAACTGTTTTTT.

The rearrangement links TRBV30 to TRBJ1-1, with TRBD1 matching 7 bases. The CDR3 covers 13 residues. With 4 bases clipped from V and 1 base from J, the junction kept 3 bases outside the gene matches. Germline-derived CDR1 and CDR2 are GTSNPN and SVGIG (reference sequence). The CDR3: CAWTGQQNTEAFF. CDR3 DNA: TGTGCCTGGACGGGACAGCAGAACACTGAAGCTTTCTTT.